This TCR beta chain was captured in a study of control samples from healthy donors and cancer patients. Sequenced by immunoSEQ multiplex PCR; TCRdb stores in-frame clones only, minus some. Seen here are roughly 50,000 clones, around nine tenths observed once, and the top ten hold approximately 0.8%. V lost 3 bases, J lost 0 bases, and 13 bases lay in between. This CDR3 has 15 residues. Germline values: CDR1 SGHDT, CDR2 YYEEEE. Sequenced sample: PBMCs. This sequence was found in a man younger than 45 with colorectal cancer. The rearrangement joins TRBV5-6 to TRBJ2-7, with D possibly matching TRBD1 (5 bases). The CDR3 protein is CASSYDTGPSYEQYF. The CDR3 DNA reads as TGTGCCAGCAGCTATGACACAGGACCCTCCTACGAGCAGTACTTC.